This T cell receptor (beta chain) was recovered during a study of control samples from healthy donors and cancer patients. CDR1 is GTSNPN and CDR2 is SVGIG in the germline V gene (reference sequence). Trimming took off 1 base at V and 5 bases at J, with 12 bases between the two ends. The CDR3 contains 15 residues. TCRdb's table, derived via immunoSEQ multiplex PCR, lists solely in-frame clones and lacks some. The sample has about 58,000 clones, around 90% seen once. Sequencing input: PBMCs. V usage is TRBV30 and J usage is TRBJ1-6, with D perhaps TRBD1 (5 bases). The TCR comes from a man between 60 and 75 years old with colorectal cancer. The CDR3 nucleotides read TGTGCCTGGAGTGGGGGGGGGAGAGATAATTCACCCCTCCACTTT. This encodes CAWSGGGRDNSPLHF. Full variable domain (remainder filled in from reference TRBV30 and TRBJ1-6): SQTIHQWPATLVQPVGSPLSLECTVEGTSNPNLYWYRQAAGRGLQLLFYSVGIGQISSEVPQNLSASRPQDRQFILSSKKLLLSDSGFYLCAWSGGGRDNSPLHFGNGTRLTVT.